Listed below are T cell receptor beta chains from one sample, sequenced in a study of cytotoxic CD8 clonotypes in ibrutinib-treated CLL. The method was immunoSEQ multiplex PCR; TCRdb's version includes in-frame clones alone and lacks a portion of them. The table includes just over 45,000 clones, about two thirds detected once. Sample: PBMCs, taken after 12 months of ibrutinib treatment. These receptors all come from a human donor with chronic lymphocytic leukemia. Both conserved end residues are part of each CDR3. The D gene is left open where the match is weak. Expanded clones get a size class; other rows say once, few or many, or leave the size out.

d_gene: -
j_gene: TRBJ2-7
v_gene: TRBV4-2
abundance: once
CDR3nt: TGTGCCAGCAGCCCCGGCGGGGGTAGGGGGCGTACCTTAAGAGGTTTCGGCGAGCAGTACTTC
CDR3aa: CASSPGGGRGRTLRGFGEQYF

d_gene: TRBD1
j_gene: TRBJ1-6
v_gene: TRBV5-6
abundance: -
CDR3nt: TGTGCCAGCAGCCAGGGACAGGGTTATAATTCACCCCTCCACTTT
CDR3aa: CASSQGQGYNSPLHF

d_gene: TRBD2
j_gene: TRBJ2-3
v_gene: TRBV7-8
abundance: medium-sized
CDR3nt: TGTGCCAGCAGCAACAGCCGGGACTACGGCACAGATACGCAGTATTTT
CDR3aa: CASSNSRDYGTDTQYF

d_gene: -
j_gene: TRBJ1-5
v_gene: TRBV2
abundance: -
CDR3nt: TGTGCCAGCAGTCCTGGGCTTAGCAATCAGCCCCAGCATTTT
CDR3aa: CASSPGLSNQPQHF

d_gene: -
j_gene: TRBJ1-4
v_gene: TRBV11-2
abundance: few
CDR3nt: TGTGCCAGCAGCTTAGGGGGGGAAAAACTGTTTTTT
CDR3aa: CASSLGGEKLFF

d_gene: -
j_gene: TRBJ2-2
v_gene: TRBV13
abundance: -
CDR3nt: TGTGCCAGCAGCTTAACGCTCGGCTGGGAGAACACCGGGGAGCTGTTTTTT
CDR3aa: CASSLTLGWENTGELFF

d_gene: -
j_gene: TRBJ2-7
v_gene: TRBV4-1
abundance: -
CDR3nt: TGCGCCAGCAGCCAAGAATCCACAGGGACCTACGAGCAGTACTTC
CDR3aa: CASSQESTGTYEQYF

d_gene: -
j_gene: TRBJ2-6
v_gene: TRBV5-1
abundance: -
CDR3nt: TGCGCCAGCAGCTGGACGACAGCCTCTGGGGCCAACGTCCTGACTTTC
CDR3aa: CASSWTTASGANVLTF

d_gene: -
j_gene: TRBJ1-1
v_gene: TRBV6-5
abundance: -
CDR3nt: TGTGCCAGCAGACCGGGAGCGGGAGTCACTGAAGCTTTCTTT
CDR3aa: CASRPGAGVTEAFF

d_gene: -
j_gene: TRBJ2-5
v_gene: TRBV27
abundance: -
CDR3nt: TGTGCCAGCAGTTTCGTGGGGGAACAAGAGACCCAGTACTTC
CDR3aa: CASSFVGEQETQYF

d_gene: -
j_gene: TRBJ2-1
v_gene: TRBV6-6
abundance: -
CDR3nt: TGTGCCGGCGCCTGGACAGAGCGGCACGGGTACAATGAGCAGTTCTTC
CDR3aa: CAGAWTERHGYNEQFF

d_gene: -
j_gene: TRBJ1-1
v_gene: TRBV5-8
abundance: -
CDR3nt: TGTGCCAGCAGCCGGGAGAGTGGATTGAACACTGAAGCTTTCTTT
CDR3aa: CASSRESGLNTEAFF

d_gene: TRBD1
j_gene: TRBJ1-3
v_gene: TRBV6-6
abundance: -
CDR3nt: TGTGCCAGCAGGGGGACAGCCTCTGGAAACACCATATATTTT
CDR3aa: CASRGTASGNTIYF

d_gene: -
j_gene: TRBJ1-3
v_gene: TRBV28
abundance: -
CDR3nt: TGTGCCAGCAGTCTCCACGTTCTGGAATCTGGAAACACCATATATTTT
CDR3aa: CASSLHVLESGNTIYF

d_gene: -
j_gene: TRBJ1-6
v_gene: TRBV25-1
abundance: -
CDR3nt: TGTGCCAGCAGTGATCATAAGGCGTGGGGTTCACCCCTCCACTTT
CDR3aa: CASSDHKAWGSPLHF

d_gene: TRBD1
j_gene: TRBJ1-2
v_gene: TRBV7-8
abundance: once
CDR3nt: TGTGCCAGCAGCGACGACCGGACAGGGGGCCGGAACTATGGCTACACCTTC
CDR3aa: CASSDDRTGGRNYGYTF

d_gene: TRBD1
j_gene: TRBJ2-4
v_gene: TRBV7-2
abundance: -
CDR3nt: TGTGCCAGCAGCTTAGTAGAGGGGGCAGTAGACATTCAGTACTTC
CDR3aa: CASSLVEGAVDIQYF

d_gene: -
j_gene: TRBJ1-2
v_gene: TRBV11-2
abundance: -
CDR3nt: TGTGCCAGCAGCCCTGACTGGGATTATGGCTACACCTTC
CDR3aa: CASSPDWDYGYTF

d_gene: -
j_gene: TRBJ1-1
v_gene: TRBV4-1
abundance: -
CDR3nt: TGCGCCAGCAGCCAAGTGCCAGGGCCTGAAGCTTTCTTT
CDR3aa: CASSQVPGPEAFF

d_gene: -
j_gene: TRBJ2-3
v_gene: TRBV5-1
abundance: -
CDR3nt: TGCGCCAGCACCGGGGATACGCAGTATTTT
CDR3aa: CASTGDTQYF

d_gene: -
j_gene: TRBJ1-4
v_gene: TRBV5-5
abundance: -
CDR3nt: TGTGCCAGCAGCTCGGGTTTGTCCTTTGTGACTAATGAAAAACTGTTTTTT
CDR3aa: CASSSGLSFVTNEKLFF

d_gene: TRBD2
j_gene: TRBJ2-3
v_gene: TRBV5-1
abundance: -
CDR3nt: TGCGCCAGCAGCTCCCGGTTTTGGGGGGGGGTCACAGATACGCAGTATTTT
CDR3aa: CASSSRFWGGVTDTQYF

d_gene: -
j_gene: TRBJ2-1
v_gene: TRBV6-1
abundance: -
CDR3nt: TGTGCCAGCAGTGGGGCCCTACAGGGTCAGTGGAATGAGCAGTTCTTC
CDR3aa: CASSGALQGQWNEQFF

d_gene: -
j_gene: TRBJ2-5
v_gene: TRBV6-5
abundance: -
CDR3nt: TGTGCCAGCGGGAGGCGGTGGCGGCCCCAAGAGACCCAGTACTTC
CDR3aa: CASGRRWRPQETQYF

d_gene: TRBD1
j_gene: TRBJ1-3
v_gene: TRBV2
abundance: -
CDR3nt: TGTGCCAGCACCCAGGACAGGGCTGCTGGAAACACCATATATTTT
CDR3aa: CASTQDRAAGNTIYF

d_gene: -
j_gene: TRBJ1-2
v_gene: TRBV6-6
abundance: few
CDR3nt: TGTGCCAGCAGTTTGGACAGCCCTAACTATGGCTACACCTTC
CDR3aa: CASSLDSPNYGYTF

d_gene: -
j_gene: TRBJ1-4
v_gene: TRBV28
abundance: -
CDR3nt: TGTGCCAGCAGTTTAGGTGCAACTAATGAAAAACTGTTTTTT
CDR3aa: CASSLGATNEKLFF

d_gene: TRBD1
j_gene: TRBJ1-5
v_gene: TRBV19
abundance: -
CDR3nt: TGTGCCAGTAGTATAGCCAGGGGGGGACAGCCCCAGCATTTT
CDR3aa: CASSIARGGQPQHF

d_gene: -
j_gene: TRBJ1-1
v_gene: TRBV28
abundance: -
CDR3nt: TGTGCCAGCAGTATCCCCTATAACACTGAAGCTTTCTTT
CDR3aa: CASSIPYNTEAFF

d_gene: TRBD2
j_gene: TRBJ2-5
v_gene: TRBV5-1
abundance: -
CDR3nt: TGCGCCAGCAGCTTGGCCCGGCGGGGGGGCTGGGAGACCCAGTACTTC
CDR3aa: CASSLARRGGWETQYF

d_gene: -
j_gene: TRBJ2-1
v_gene: TRBV5-1
abundance: once
CDR3nt: TGCGCCAGCAGAGGGACTGACGGATACAATGAGCAGTTCTTC
CDR3aa: CASRGTDGYNEQFF

d_gene: -
j_gene: TRBJ1-2
v_gene: TRBV6-1
abundance: -
CDR3nt: TGTGCCAGCAGTGAAATGGCAGAGGGGCGTCCTGGCTACACCTTC
CDR3aa: CASSEMAEGRPGYTF

d_gene: -
j_gene: TRBJ2-1
v_gene: TRBV7-9
abundance: -
CDR3nt: TGTGCCAGCAGCCGGACCGACGGTTCCTACAATGAGCAGTTCTTC
CDR3aa: CASSRTDGSYNEQFF

d_gene: TRBD1
j_gene: TRBJ1-1
v_gene: TRBV7-3
abundance: -
CDR3nt: TGTGCCAGCAGCTGGACAGGGAGCACTGAAGCTTTCTTT
CDR3aa: CASSWTGSTEAFF

d_gene: TRBD1
j_gene: TRBJ2-7
v_gene: TRBV2
abundance: -
CDR3nt: TGTGCCAGCAGTGATAGACAGGGAACGTCGGCGAGCTCCTACGAGCAGTACTTC
CDR3aa: CASSDRQGTSASSYEQYF

d_gene: -
j_gene: TRBJ2-7
v_gene: TRBV28
abundance: once
CDR3nt: TGTGCCAGCAGATTTTATCAGGATCCCTCCGACTACGAGCAGTACTTC
CDR3aa: CASRFYQDPSDYEQYF

d_gene: TRBD1
j_gene: TRBJ2-7
v_gene: TRBV5-1
abundance: -
CDR3nt: TGCGCCAGCAGCGCGGGACAGGGTTCTACCTACGAGCAGTACTTC
CDR3aa: CASSAGQGSTYEQYF

d_gene: -
j_gene: TRBJ2-1
v_gene: TRBV15
abundance: -
CDR3nt: TGTGCCACCAGCAGAGCCCGAGGGTCTGCGGGGACCTACAATGAGCAGTTCTTC
CDR3aa: CATSRARGSAGTYNEQFF

d_gene: TRBD1
j_gene: TRBJ1-5
v_gene: TRBV5-1
abundance: -
CDR3nt: TGCGCCAGCAGCTTGGGAGGTGGGACAGATAGCAATCAGCCCCAGCATTTT
CDR3aa: CASSLGGGTDSNQPQHF

d_gene: TRBD1
j_gene: TRBJ2-1
v_gene: TRBV6-5
abundance: -
CDR3nt: TGTGCCAGCAGAGAGACAGGGCGGAATGAGCAGTTCTTC
CDR3aa: CASRETGRNEQFF

d_gene: TRBD1
j_gene: TRBJ2-7
v_gene: TRBV27
abundance: -
CDR3nt: TGTGCCAGCAGGGACAGGGGGTACGAGCAGTACTTC
CDR3aa: CASRDRGYEQYF

d_gene: TRBD1
j_gene: TRBJ1-2
v_gene: TRBV7-2
abundance: few
CDR3nt: TGTGCCAGCAGCTTTCAAGGGACAGGGTATGGCTACACCTTC
CDR3aa: CASSFQGTGYGYTF

d_gene: -
j_gene: TRBJ2-2
v_gene: TRBV11-3
abundance: -
CDR3nt: TGTGCCAGCAGCTTAGAGGGGGTTACCGGGGAGCTGTTTTTT
CDR3aa: CASSLEGVTGELFF

d_gene: -
j_gene: TRBJ1-2
v_gene: TRBV7-8
abundance: medium-sized
CDR3nt: TGTGCCAGCAGCTCCCCCCCCGAGGGGGGAGATGGCTACACCTTC
CDR3aa: CASSSPPEGGDGYTF

d_gene: -
j_gene: TRBJ1-4
v_gene: TRBV19
abundance: once
CDR3nt: TGTGCCAGTAGTACCGGGACCACCACATGGGAAAAACTGTTTTTT
CDR3aa: CASSTGTTTWEKLFF